Each of the 9 T cell receptor beta chains below was sequenced from the same sample in a study of T cells in women clearing cervical HPV infection. This table comes from immunoSEQ multiplex PCR, and its TCRdb copy is limited to in-frame clones, with some not included. In all, the sample yields roughly 42,000 clones. The sequencing input was blood buffy coat. These TCRs come from a woman aged 18 to 69 with a cervical HPV16 infection that either progressed to CIN3+ or cleared (not recorded which).

Note on this clone: The read comes to an end 3 residues before the CDR3 does, leaving the germline J gene to fill in the end. The chain links TRBV20-1 to TRBJ2-5; 8 bases map to TRBD2. The germline V gene encodes CDR1 DFQATT and CDR2 SNEGSKA (reference sequence). The trim removed 3 bases at V and 3 bases at J, leaving 18 bases unmatched. The CDR3 has 18 amino acids. CDR3 DNA (partial): TGCAGTGCTAGTCCGCTCGGGACTAGTCGGGTCTACGAAGAGACC. It is translated as CSASPLGTSRVYEET. The full CDR3 protein reads CSASPLGTSRVYEETQYF.

As concerns this clone: Coverage ceases 3 residues before the CDR3 finishes, and the germline J gene fills in the end. J is TRBJ1-2 and V is TRBV12-3 or TRBV12-4; D unresolved. V was cut by 7 bases and J by 2 bases, with 11 bases left in between. The CDR3 runs 13 residues. CDR3 bases read: TGTGCCAGCACCCCTTCTATCAACTATGGC. Protein: CASTPSINYG. The whole CDR3 protein reads CASTPSINYGYTF.

About this clone: The read terminates 3 residues ahead of where the CDR3 ends, so the germline J gene completes it. This chain links TRBV6-1 with TRBJ1-2, with unresolved D. This CDR3 contains 15 residues. Trimming removed 1 base from V and 4 bases from J, with 13 bases in between. CDR1 and CDR2 from the germline V gene are MNHNS and SASEGT. The CDR3 sequence: CASSEDEGLRYGYTF. Incomplete CDR3 DNA: TGTGCCAGCAGTGAAGATGAGGGCCTGCGCTATGGC.

In the case of this clone: The sequenced fragment ends 3 residues before the CDR3 boundary, so the rest is inferred from the germline J gene. This chain links TRBV2 with TRBJ1-1, with 8 bases fitting TRBD1. CDR1 is SNHLY, CDR2 FYNNEI, per germline. The CDR3 has 14 residues. V lost 7 bases and J lost 1; bases outside the gene matches: 5. The part of the CDR3 DNA that was read is TGTGCCAGCAATGACAGGGGCAGGAACACTGAA. Translation: CASNDRGRNTE. In full, the CDR3 reads CASNDRGRNTEAFF.

In regard to this clone: The read stops 3 residues short of the end of the CDR3; the missing end is completed from the germline J gene. The chain couples TRBV2 to TRBJ1-1, with D tentatively TRBD1 (5 bases). This CDR3 contains 15 residues. V lost 2 bases and J 0 bases, leaving 10 bases between the germline ends. CDR1 SNHLY and CDR2 FYNNEI come from the germline V gene. CDR3: CASSELAGMNTEAFF. The sequenced part of the CDR3 DNA is TGTGCCAGCAGTGAACTGGCAGGGATGAACACTGAA.

Comment on this clone: The DNA ends 3 residues before the CDR3 does, and the rest of the CDR3 is filled in from the germline J gene. The rearrangement joins TRBV20-1 to TRBJ2-3; 7 bases align to TRBD2. Germline values: CDR1 DFQATT, CDR2 SNEGSKA (reference sequence). V shed 5 bases and J 3 bases; nucleotides not matched to a gene: 8. This CDR3 contains 14 residues. The CDR3 bases that were read are TGCAGTGCTCTTGGGGGGGGAGCGACAGATACG. It yields the protein CSALGGGATDT. The CDR3 as a whole reads CSALGGGATDTQYF.

On this clone: The missing CDR3 end, 3 residues past where the read stops, is filled in from the germline J gene. The rearrangement joins TRBV5-8 to TRBJ1-2; perhaps TRBD1 as D (6 bases). V was shortened by 10 bases and J by 2 bases, with 15 bases between the two germline ends. CDR1 and CDR2 from the germline V gene are SGHTS and YDEGEE. The CDR3 is 13 amino acids. The part of the CDR3 DNA that was read is TGTGCCCCATCAGACAGGTCAAACTATGGC. Residues: CAPSDRSNYG. In full, the CDR3 reads CAPSDRSNYGYTF.

Concerning this clone itself: The read terminates 3 residues before the CDR3 end, so the remaining end is supplied by the germline J gene. The gene calls are TRBV2 and TRBJ1-2; D perhaps matches TRBD1 (5 bases). This CDR3 spans 15 amino acids. V was clipped by 3 bases and J by 2 bases, with 13 bases between them. Germline CDR1 SNHLY, CDR2 FYNNEI. The CDR3 protein is CASSDAGGGNYGYTF. Partial CDR3 DNA: TGTGCCAGCAGTGATGCGGGGGGGGGAAACTATGGC. The full variable domain, completed using reference TRBV2 and TRBJ1-2, is EPEVTQTPSHQVTQMGQEVILRCVPISNHLYFYWYRQILGQKVEFLVSFYNNEISEKSEIFDDQFSVERPDGSNFTLKIRSTKLEDSAMYFCASSDAGGGNYGYTFGSGTRLTVV.

With regard to this clone: The read ends 3 residues before the CDR3 terminus; that terminus is restored from the germline J gene. The rearrangement uses TRBV29-1 and TRBJ1-2, with 8 bases that match TRBD1. V was clipped by 4 bases and J by 2 bases; unmatched bases: 15. This CDR3 contains 17 residues. Looked up from germline, CDR1 is SQVTM and CDR2 is ANQGSEA. CDR3 loop: CSVGSTPGTGSNYGYTF. The covered CDR3 bases are TGCAGCGTTGGCTCTACCCCCGGGACAGGCTCCAACTATGGC.